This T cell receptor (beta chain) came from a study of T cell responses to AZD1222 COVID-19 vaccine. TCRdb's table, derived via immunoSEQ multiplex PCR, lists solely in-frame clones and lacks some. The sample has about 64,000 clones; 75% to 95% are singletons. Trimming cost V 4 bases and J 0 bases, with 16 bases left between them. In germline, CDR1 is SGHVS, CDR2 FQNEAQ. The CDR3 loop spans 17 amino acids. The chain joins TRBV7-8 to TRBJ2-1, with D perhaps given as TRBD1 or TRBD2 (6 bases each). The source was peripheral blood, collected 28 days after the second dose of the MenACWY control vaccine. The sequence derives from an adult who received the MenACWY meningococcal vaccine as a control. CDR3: CASSSRGGISSYNEQFF. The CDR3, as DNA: TGTGCCAGCAGCTCCCGAGGGGGGATTAGCTCCTACAATGAGCAGTTCTTC. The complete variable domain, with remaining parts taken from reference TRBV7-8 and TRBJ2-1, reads GAGVSQSPRYKVAKRGQDVALRCDPISGHVSLFWYQQALGQGPEFLTYFQNEAQLDKSGLPSDRFFAERPEGSVSTLKIQRTQQEDSAVYLCASSSRGGISSYNEQFFGPGTRLTVL.